These T cell receptor beta chains were read from a single sample in a study of T cell changes during pregnancy in multiple sclerosis. The assay was immunoSEQ multiplex PCR, and TCRdb's table has in-frame clones only and misses some. The sample holds 30,000 to 35,000 clones, 87% seen once. The specimen comprised CD8+ T cells from peripheral blood mononuclear cells, sampled in the first trimester of pregnancy. The receptors stem from a female donor with multiple sclerosis, enrolled in a pregnancy study. The CDR3 runs from the conserved cysteine through the conserved F or W. The D gene is left open where the match is weak. Some rows have no size entry. The others give once, few or many, or a class for an expanded clone.

j_call cdr3_length clone_size d_call v_call cdr3_nt cdr3_aa
TRBJ2-5 15 once TRBD1 TRBV2 TGTGCCAGCAGTGGAGGGACAGGGGAAATAGAGACCCAGTACTTC CASSGGTGEIETQYF
TRBJ2-6 15 NA NA TRBV6-1 TGTGCCAGCAGTGAGTTAGAGTCTGGGGCCAACGTCCTGACTTTC CASSELESGANVLTF
TRBJ2-3 18 NA TRBD2 TRBV7-3 TGTGCCAGCAGCTTAATTCGGCGGAGCGGGACTAGCACAGATACGCAGTATTTT CASSLIRRSGTSTDTQYF
TRBJ2-7 13 NA TRBD2 TRBV10-3 TGTGCCATCAGCCCTAGCGGGAACTACGAGCAGTACTTC CAISPSGNYEQYF
TRBJ1-1 13 NA TRBD1 TRBV7-8 TGTGCCAGCAGCTTGACAGGGATCGGTGAAGCTTTCTTT CASSLTGIGEAFF
TRBJ2-2 15 NA TRBD1 TRBV4-3 TGCGCCAGCAGCCAAGACAGGGGGCACGCCGGGGAGCTGTTTTTT CASSQDRGHAGELFF
TRBJ2-7 16 once TRBD1 TRBV4-3 TGCGCCAGCAGCCAAGAGGCCGGGACAGGCCTCTACGAGCAGTACTTC CASSQEAGTGLYEQYF
TRBJ2-5 13 NA NA TRBV6-5 TGTGCCAGCAGTGACAGCCCACAAGAGACCCAGTACTTC CASSDSPQETQYF
TRBJ2-2 13 NA NA TRBV6-5 TGTGCCAGCAGCCGAGGGTTTGAAGAGGAGCTGTTTTTT CASSRGFEEELFF
TRBJ1-1 12 once NA TRBV5-6 TGTGCCAGCAGCTTGCGGGGCACTGAAGCTTTCTTT CASSLRGTEAFF
TRBJ2-1 14 NA TRBD2 TRBV4-1 TGCGCCAGCGGTATGGGGGCTAGCGGGGATGAGCAGTTCTTC CASGMGASGDEQFF
TRBJ2-7 16 NA TRBD2 TRBV13 TGTGCCAGCAGCTTAGAAGGTAGCGGGGGCCCGTACGAGCAGTACTTC CASSLEGSGGPYEQYF
TRBJ2-2 15 NA TRBD2 TRBV4-3 TGCGCCAGCAGCATCAGCGGGGGATTCGGCGGGGAGCTGTTTTTT CASSISGGFGGELFF
TRBJ1-5 18 few TRBD1 TRBV7-7 TGTGCTAGCAGCTTAGCCGGCAGGGGGGTATATAGCAATCAGCCCCAGCATTTT CASSLAGRGVYSNQPQHF
TRBJ1-1 14 few TRBD1 TRBV28 TGTGCCAGCAGCGAGGGACAGGGGCTCACTGAAGCTTTCTTT CASSEGQGLTEAFF
TRBJ2-3 15 NA TRBD1 TRBV6-1 TGTGCCAGCAGTGAAGCAACAGGGGGCGCAGATACGCAGTATTTT CASSEATGGADTQYF
TRBJ2-2 12 NA NA TRBV7-9 TGTGCCAGCAGCTTCGGTGCGGGGGAGCTGTTTTTT CASSFGAGELFF